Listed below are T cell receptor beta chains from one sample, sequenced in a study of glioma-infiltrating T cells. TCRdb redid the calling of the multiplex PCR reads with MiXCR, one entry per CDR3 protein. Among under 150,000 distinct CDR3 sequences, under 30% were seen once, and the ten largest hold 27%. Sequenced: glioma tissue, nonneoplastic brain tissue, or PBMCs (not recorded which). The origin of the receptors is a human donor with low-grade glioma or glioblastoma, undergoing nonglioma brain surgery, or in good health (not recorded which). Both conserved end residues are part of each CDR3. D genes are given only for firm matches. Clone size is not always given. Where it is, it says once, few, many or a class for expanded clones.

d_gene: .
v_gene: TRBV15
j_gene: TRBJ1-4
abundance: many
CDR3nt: TGTGCCACCAGCAGAGAGAAAGGCCGGAATGAAAAACTGTTTTTT
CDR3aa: CATSREKGRNEKLFF

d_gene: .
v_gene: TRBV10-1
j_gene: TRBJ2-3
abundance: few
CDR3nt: TGCGCCAGCAGTGAGTCGAGGGGGGCGGCCACAGATACGCAGTATTTT
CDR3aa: CASSESRGAATDTQYF

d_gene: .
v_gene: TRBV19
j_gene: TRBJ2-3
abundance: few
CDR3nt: TGTGCCAGTAGTAACCGGGTTTCTAGCACAGATACGCAGTATTTT
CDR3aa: CASSNRVSSTDTQYF

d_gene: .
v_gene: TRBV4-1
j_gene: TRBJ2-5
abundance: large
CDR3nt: TGCGCCAGCAGCCAATCTGCACAGGCAAGAGGGACCCAGTACTTC
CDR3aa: CASSQSAQARGTQYF

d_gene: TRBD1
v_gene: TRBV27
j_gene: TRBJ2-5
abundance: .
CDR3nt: TGTGCCAGCAGTTTGACAGGGATTATAATTACCGAGACCCAGTACTTC
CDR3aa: CASSLTGIIITETQYF

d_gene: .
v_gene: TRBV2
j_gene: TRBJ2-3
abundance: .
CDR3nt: TGTGCCAGCTCGGATCGGTACACAGATACGCAGTATTTT
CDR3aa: CASSDRYTDTQYF

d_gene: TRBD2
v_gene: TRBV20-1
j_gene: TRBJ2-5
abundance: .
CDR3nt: TGCAGTGCTCTACAGCGGGGGGCGGGAGAGACCCAGTACTTC
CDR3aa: CSALQRGAGETQYF

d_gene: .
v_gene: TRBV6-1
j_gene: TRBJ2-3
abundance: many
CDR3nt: TGTGCCAGCAGCTACGACGGAACAGATACGCAGTATTTT
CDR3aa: CASSYDGTDTQYF

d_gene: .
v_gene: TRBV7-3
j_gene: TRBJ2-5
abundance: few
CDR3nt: TGTGCCAGCAGCCTAAACAGGGCTCAGTACTTC
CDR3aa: CASSLNRAQYF

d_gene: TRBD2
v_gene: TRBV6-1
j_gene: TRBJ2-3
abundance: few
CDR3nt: TGTGCCAGCACCCCTATGGTGGGACTAGGGGATACGCAGTATTTT
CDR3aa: CASTPMVGLGDTQYF

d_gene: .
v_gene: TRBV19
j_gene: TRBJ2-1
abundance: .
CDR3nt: TGTGCCAGTAGTATAGACGGAGGGACACAACACAATGAGCAGTTCTTC
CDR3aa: CASSIDGGTQHNEQFF

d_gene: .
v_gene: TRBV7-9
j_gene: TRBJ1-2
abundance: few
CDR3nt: TGTGCCAGCAGCTTAATTACAGACTATGGCTACACCTTC
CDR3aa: CASSLITDYGYTF

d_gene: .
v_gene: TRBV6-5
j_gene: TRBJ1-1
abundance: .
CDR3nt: TGCGCCAGCAGTGTCGGGCGGCAGGGAACAGCTTTCTTC
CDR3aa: CASSVGRQGTAFF

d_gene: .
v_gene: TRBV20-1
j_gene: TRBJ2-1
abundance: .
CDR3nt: TGCAGTGCTATACGGGACACGTACAATGAGCAGTTCTTC
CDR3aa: CSAIRDTYNEQFF

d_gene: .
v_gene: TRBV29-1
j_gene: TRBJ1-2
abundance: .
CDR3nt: TGCAGCGTTAATGGGGGGGATAACTATGGCTACACCTTC
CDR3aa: CSVNGGDNYGYTF

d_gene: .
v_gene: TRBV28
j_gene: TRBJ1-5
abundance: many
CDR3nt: TGTGCCAGCATCTCCGGGACGAACAATCAGCCCCAGCATTTT
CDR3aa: CASISGTNNQPQHF

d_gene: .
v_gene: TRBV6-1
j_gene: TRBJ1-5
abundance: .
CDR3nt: TGTGCCAGCAGTTTAATGGAGAATCAGCCCCAGCATTTT
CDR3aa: CASSLMENQPQHF

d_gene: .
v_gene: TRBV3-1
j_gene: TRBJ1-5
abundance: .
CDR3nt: TGTGCCAGCAGCCAAGACGCAGGGCCCCAGCATTTT
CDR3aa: CASSQDAGPQHF

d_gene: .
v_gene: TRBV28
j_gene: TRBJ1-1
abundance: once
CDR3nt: TGTGCCAGCGTAATCAGGCGTGTCAGCAACACTGAAGCTTCCTTT
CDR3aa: CASVIRRVSNTEASF

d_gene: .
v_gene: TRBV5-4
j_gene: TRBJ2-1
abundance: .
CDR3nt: TGTGCCAGCAGCTTGGTGTCTAGCGCCGACTACAATGAGCAGTTCTTC
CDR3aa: CASSLVSSADYNEQFF

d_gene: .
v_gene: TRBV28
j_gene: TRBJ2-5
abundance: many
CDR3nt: TGTGCCAGCATGAGATCACATCCAATACGGGAGACCCAGTACTTC
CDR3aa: CASMRSHPIRETQYF

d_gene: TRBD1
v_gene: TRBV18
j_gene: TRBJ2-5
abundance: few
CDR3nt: TGTGCCAGCTCACTCCCAGGGACAGGGGAGACCCAGTACTTC
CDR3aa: CASSLPGTGETQYF

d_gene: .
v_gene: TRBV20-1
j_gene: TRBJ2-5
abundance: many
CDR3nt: TGCAGTGCTATCCGGGACACCTCCCAAGAGACCCAGTACTTC
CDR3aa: CSAIRDTSQETQYF

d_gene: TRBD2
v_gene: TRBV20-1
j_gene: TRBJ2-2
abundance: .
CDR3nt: TGCAGTGCTAGAGGGGGGGGACTGGTACACACCGGGGAGCTGTTTTTT
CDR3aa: CSARGGGLVHTGELFF

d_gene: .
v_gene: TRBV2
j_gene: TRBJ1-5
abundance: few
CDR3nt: TGTGCCAGCAGTGAGTCCAGGGGAAATCAGCCCCAGCATTTT
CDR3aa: CASSESRGNQPQHF

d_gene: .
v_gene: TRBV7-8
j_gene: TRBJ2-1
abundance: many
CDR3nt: TGTGCCAGCAGCTCTGGTGAACCCTACAATGAGCAGTTCTTC
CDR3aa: CASSSGEPYNEQFF

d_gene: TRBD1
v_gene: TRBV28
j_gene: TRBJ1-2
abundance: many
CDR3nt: TGTGCCAGCAGTTTAACAGGGGCTCCTGGCTACACCTTC
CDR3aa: CASSLTGAPGYTF

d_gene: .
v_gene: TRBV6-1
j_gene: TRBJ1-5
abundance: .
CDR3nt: TGTGCCAGCAGTGGCCCGGGCCGGGGTCAGCCCCAGCATTTT
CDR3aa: CASSGPGRGQPQHF

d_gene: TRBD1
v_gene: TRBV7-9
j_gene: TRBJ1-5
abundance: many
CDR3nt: TGTGCCAGATCTCCGGACAGGGGCGGACAGCCCCAGCATTTT
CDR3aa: CARSPDRGGQPQHF

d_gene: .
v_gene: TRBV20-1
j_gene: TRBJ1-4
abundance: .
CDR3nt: TGCAGTGCCCCCTCGCCAGCAGCGGAAAAACTGTTTTTT
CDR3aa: CSAPSPAAEKLFF

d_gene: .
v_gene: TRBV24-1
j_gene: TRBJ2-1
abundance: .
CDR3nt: TGTGCCACCAGTGATTTGCGTTCCCGAGCTGGGTCGGTCATCTATGAGCAGTTCTTC
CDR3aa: CATSDLRSRAGSVIYEQFF

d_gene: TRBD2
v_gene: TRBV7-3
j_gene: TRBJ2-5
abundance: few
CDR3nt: TGTGCCAGCAGCTTACGCCCAACTAGCGGGGGGGTTGGAGAGACCCAGTACTTC
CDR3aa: CASSLRPTSGGVGETQYF

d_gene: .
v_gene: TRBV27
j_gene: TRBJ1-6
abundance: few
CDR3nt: TGTGCCAGCAGTCCAAACCACGCCCCAAATTCACCCCTCCACTTT
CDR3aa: CASSPNHAPNSPLHF

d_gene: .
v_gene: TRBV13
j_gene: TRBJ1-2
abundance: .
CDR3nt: TGTGCCACCCGCGAGGGCTATGGCTACACCTTC
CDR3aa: CATREGYGYTF

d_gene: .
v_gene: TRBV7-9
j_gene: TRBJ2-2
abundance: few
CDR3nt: TGTGCCAGCAGCTTACCGGTGGGGGCGAGTTTAAACACCGGGGAGCTGTTTTTT
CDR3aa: CASSLPVGASLNTGELFF

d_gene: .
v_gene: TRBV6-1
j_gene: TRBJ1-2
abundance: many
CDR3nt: TGTGCCAGCGCTACCGTGGCAGGCTATGGCTACACCTTC
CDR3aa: CASATVAGYGYTF

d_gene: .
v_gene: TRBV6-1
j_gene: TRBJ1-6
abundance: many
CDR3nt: TGTGCCAGCAGCCCCGGGACGGAGTTTTCACCCCTCCACTTT
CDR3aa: CASSPGTEFSPLHF

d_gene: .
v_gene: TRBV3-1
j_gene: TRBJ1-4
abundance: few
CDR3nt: TGTGCCAGCAGCTACTTTAATGAAAAACTGTTTTTT
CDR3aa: CASSYFNEKLFF